The text below deals with one T cell receptor beta chain. The sample belongs to a study of blood T cell repertoires in COVID-19. About the research overall: Researchers got acute and convalescent COVID-19 samples from the United States, Italy and Spain. The analysed material was cDNA or gDNA that came from T cells, B-cell-depleted T cells, or PBMCs.

Measured with immunoSEQ multiplex PCR; TCRdb has only the in-frame clones, and not every one. The sample consists of over 90,000 clones, roughly 87% of them appearing once. The receptor comes from a human donor in a cohort sampled during active COVID-19. Sequenced material: peripheral blood.

The CDR3 protein is CAISESWGGDNSPLHF. The CDR3 bases are TGTGCCATCAGTGAGTCGTGGGGGGGGGATAATTCACCCCTCCACTTT. The J gene is TRBJ1-6, the V gene TRBV10-3; a weak D match, TRBD1 (5 bases). Germline CDR1 ENHRY, CDR2 SYGVKD. V lost 0 bases and J 5 bases, leaving 11 bases between the germline ends. This CDR3 is 16 amino acids long.